The 16 T cell receptor beta chains in this list originate from one sample, sequenced in a study of glioma-infiltrating T cells. Amplification of TCR alpha and beta CDR3 regions from RNA used iRepertoire nested multiplex PCR. TCRdb reprocessed the multiplex PCR reads with MiXCR, giving one entry per CDR3 protein. The sample has about 130,000 distinct CDR3 sequences; more than 20% are singletons. The specimen sequenced was glioma tissue, nonneoplastic brain tissue, or PBMCs (not recorded which). The origin of the receptors is a human donor with low-grade glioma or glioblastoma, undergoing nonglioma brain surgery, or in good health (not recorded which).

This clonotype was picked up many times. This chain uses TRBV7-2 with TRBJ2-5; 9 positions agree with TRBD2. J gave up 4 bases and V 5 bases, and 11 bases lay outside the gene matches. The CDR3 consists of 16 residues. CDR1 SGHTA and CDR2 FQGNSA come from the germline V gene. The CDR3 loop reads CASSQGGTSRRETQYF. The CDR3 DNA reads TGTGCCAGCAGCCAGGGGGGGACTAGCAGGCGAGAGACCCAGTACTTC.

This clonotype was seen only a few times. The J gene is TRBJ2-7, the V gene TRBV5-1; D ambiguous. CDR1 is SGHRS, CDR2 YFSETQ, per germline. With 2 bases removed from V and 4 bases from J, the gap between germline ends came to 19 bases. This CDR3 has 16 residues. The CDR3 region has the DNA TGCGCCAGCAGCTTCCGAGGCGACCGGGCGGCGTACGAGCAGTACTTC. It is translated as CASSFRGDRAAYEQYF.

The sample holds many counts of this clonotype. The chain links TRBV4-3 to TRBJ2-7, with D possibly being TRBD1 or TRBD2 (5 bases each). The germline V and J ends were trimmed by 1 base and 1 base, with 11 bases remaining between them. The CDR3 runs 15 residues. Germline loops: CDR1 LGHNA, CDR2 YSLEER. CDR3 sequence: CASSQGLGESYEQYF. The CDR3 coding sequence is TGCGCCAGCAGCCAAGGTTTGGGGGAGTCCTACGAGCAGTACTTC.

This clonotype was recorded at least ten times. The CDR3 DNA follows: TGCAGTGCAATTTGGACTAGCGGGAGGGTTGGCAATGAGCAGTTCTTC. Translation: CSAIWTSGRVGNEQFF. The chain joins TRBV20-1 to TRBJ2-1, with 15 bases that match TRBD2. CDR1 is DFQATT and CDR2 is SNEGSKA in the germline V gene (reference sequence). With V trimmed by 6 bases and J by 6 bases, 9 bases remained unmatched. CDR3 length equals 16 residues.

There are many counts of this clonotype. CDR3 residues: CASSQGGLYTEAFF. For the CDR3, the DNA is TGTGCCAGCTCCCAGGGGGGATTATACACTGAAGCTTTCTTT. The chain joins TRBV28 to TRBJ1-1; 7 bases fit TRBD1. The germline V gene encodes CDR1 MDHEN and CDR2 SYDVKM. The CDR3 is 14 amino acids. V shed 8 bases and J 3 bases; nucleotides not matched to a gene: 9.

This clonotype appeared a few times. This chain connects TRBV12-3 or TRBV12-4 to TRBJ1-1; D unclear. The CDR3 sequence is 12 residues long. V lost 3 bases to trimming and J lost 8 bases, with 10 bases between them. This chain's CDR3 is CASSFGPREAFF. DNA of the CDR3: TGTGCCAGCAGTTTTGGGCCGCGGGAAGCTTTCTTT.

This clonotype was seen many times. This chain links TRBV19 with TRBJ1-5, with a weak D call TRBD1 (5 bases). Germline V gives CDR1 LNHDA, CDR2 SQIVND (reference sequence). CDR3 size: 13 residues. V was clipped by 9 bases and J by 8 bases, with 17 bases between them. CDR3 sequence: CASQDTLKKPQHF. Written as DNA, the CDR3 is TGTGCCAGCCAGGACACTCTAAAAAAGCCCCAGCATTTT.

This clonotype was counted many times. The junction and the germline gene differ at one end; a read error may be behind it. The chain links TRBV7-7 to TRBJ1-1; D is uncertain. Germline CDR1 reads SSHAT; CDR2 reads FNYEAQ (reference sequence). The CDR3 contains 13 residues. CDR3 amino acids: CASSLDSGTEAFF. The CDR3 DNA is TGTGCTAGCAGCTTAGATAGTGGGACTGAAGCTTTCTTT.

This clonotype was counted many times. The chain recombines TRBV20-1 with TRBJ1-1; possibly TRBD1 for D (6 bases). Germline-derived CDR1 and CDR2 are DFQATT and SNEGSKA (reference sequence). The CDR3 is 17 residues long. V dropped 1 base and J dropped 0 bases, with 18 bases sitting between them. The CDR3 DNA follows: TGCAGTGCTAGAGTGGTCCCTGGACAGCCTATGAACACTGAAGCTTTCTTT. Translating gives CSARVVPGQPMNTEAFF.

This clonotype has ten or more counts. The CDR3: CASSRGQPYEQYF. The CDR3 DNA follows: TGTGCCAGCAGCCGAGGACAGCCCTACGAGCAGTACTTC. The V gene is TRBV3-1, the J gene TRBJ2-7; a weak D match, TRBD1 (6 bases). V lost 4 bases, J lost 2 bases, and 9 bases lay in between. Looked up from germline, CDR1 is LGHDT and CDR2 is YNNKEL (reference sequence). The CDR3 has 13 amino acids.

Ten or more counts support this clonotype. This sequence joins TRBV3-1 and TRBJ2-5; possibly TRBD2 for D (6 bases). The CDR3 loop spans 15 amino acids. V was trimmed by 0 bases and J by 6 bases, leaving 14 bases between them. Germline V gene sequence: CDR1 LGHDT, CDR2 YNNKEL (reference sequence). This CDR3 is CASSQDPASVQTQYF. CDR3 nucleotides: TGTGCCAGCAGCCAAGATCCGGCTAGCGTTCAGACCCAGTACTTC.

This clonotype has a count of ten or more. The chain joins TRBV20-1 to TRBJ1-5; no clear D gene. With 1 base removed from V and 4 bases from J, the gap between germline ends came to 8 bases. CDR1 and CDR2 from the germline V gene are DFQATT and SNEGSKA (reference sequence). There are 13 residues in the CDR3. The CDR3 sequence is CSARVARNQPQHF. Written as DNA, the CDR3 is TGCAGTGCTAGAGTAGCGAGAAATCAGCCCCAGCATTTT.

This clonotype showed up many times. The genes are TRBV20-1 and TRBJ2-5, with no clear D. Germline CDR1 is DFQATT and CDR2 is SNEGSKA (reference sequence). Trimming stripped 7 bases from V and 0 bases from J, with 12 bases between. This CDR3 region has 13 residues. CDR3 DNA: TGCAGTGTGAGACCCAGCTACCAAGAGACCCAGTACTTC. Translating it yields CSVRPSYQETQYF.

This clonotype was observed at least ten times. This rearrangement joins TRBV20-1 to TRBJ2-3, with TRBD2 matching over 7 bases. J lost 4 bases, V lost 8 bases, and 12 bases had no gene match. Germline loops: CDR1 DFQATT, CDR2 SNEGSKA (reference sequence). The CDR3 consists of 14 residues. The CDR3 DNA follows: TGCAGTTTTCCCGGGGCGGGAGTGGCAGATACGCAGTATTTT. Translating it yields CSFPGAGVADTQYF.

This clonotype was detected many times. The V gene is TRBV20-1, the J gene TRBJ1-1; the D is unclear. This CDR3 is 16 amino acids long. Trimming shortened V by 1 base and J by 1 base, and 16 bases separated the two germline ends. CDR1 is DFQATT, CDR2 SNEGSKA, per germline (reference sequence). The chain's CDR3 is CSARAASRPQNTEAFF. For the CDR3, the DNA is TGCAGTGCTAGAGCGGCCAGCCGCCCTCAGAACACTGAAGCTTTCTTT.

The chain couples TRBV7-8 to TRBJ1-3; the D is unclear. V lost 5 bases and J 0 bases, leaving 14 bases between the germline ends. The CDR3 is made up of 16 amino acids. The germline V gene has CDR1 SGHVS and CDR2 FQNEAQ. Here the CDR3 DNA reads TGTGCCAGCAGCCCGATTACGGGGAGCTCTGGAAACACCATATATTTT. It specifies CASSPITGSSGNTIYF.